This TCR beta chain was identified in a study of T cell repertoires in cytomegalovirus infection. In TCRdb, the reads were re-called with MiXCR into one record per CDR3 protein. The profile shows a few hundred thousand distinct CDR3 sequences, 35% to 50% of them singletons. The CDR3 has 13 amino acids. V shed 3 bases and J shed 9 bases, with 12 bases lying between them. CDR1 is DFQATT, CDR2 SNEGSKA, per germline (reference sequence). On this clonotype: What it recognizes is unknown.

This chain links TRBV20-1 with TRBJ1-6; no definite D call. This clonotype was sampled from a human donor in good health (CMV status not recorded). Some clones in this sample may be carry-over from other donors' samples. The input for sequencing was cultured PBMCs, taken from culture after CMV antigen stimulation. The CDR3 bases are TGCAGTGCTAGTGAAGGCATCGGTTCACCCCTCCACTTT. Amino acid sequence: CSASEGIGSPLHF.